Listed here are 21 T cell receptor beta chains from one sample, sequenced in a study of beta chain features in type 1 diabetes. Study-level results: Patients with Type 1 diabetes showed moderately but significantly shorter TCRB CDR3s in all four CD4+ subsets.

The sequenced template was cDNA made from the entire isolated RNA. Clones were sequenced by immunoSEQ multiplex PCR, and TCRdb holds only the in-frame ones, with some missing. Here the sample spans approximately 730,000 clones, under 15% being singletons. These TCRs' antigens remain unknown. The specimen sequenced was naive CD4+ T cells from blood. All receptors come from a man aged 18 to 29 with type 1 diabetes.

The genes are TRBV27 and TRBJ2-2; D unclear. Germline loops: CDR1 MNHEY, CDR2 SMNVEV (reference sequence). Trimming stripped 3 bases from V and 3 bases from J, with 5 bases between. CDR3 length: 13 amino acids. CDR3 in DNA: TGTGCCAGCAGTTTGACGTACACCGGGGAGCTGTTTTTT. This sequence encodes CASSLTYTGELFF.

This clone has more than one count but fewer than ten. The rearrangement links TRBV15 to TRBJ2-6; D is ambiguous. Per germline, CDR1 LNHNV and CDR2 YYDKDF (reference sequence). Between the trimmed V and J ends, which lost 0 bases and 3 bases, there was a span of 6 bases. This CDR3 is 15 amino acids long. The CDR3 here is CATSRDLGGANVLTF. In DNA, the CDR3 is TGTGCCACCAGCAGAGATCTAGGTGGGGCCAACGTCCTGACTTTC.

The V and J genes are TRBV5-1 and TRBJ1-4, with D maybe TRBD1 (5 bases). V lost 4 bases and J 6 bases, leaving 13 bases between the germline ends. There are 14 residues in the CDR3. Germline CDR1 is SGHRS and CDR2 is YFSETQ. The CDR3 DNA reads as TGCGCCAGCAGCATGACAGCCGGGGATGAAAAACTGTTTTTT. Amino acids: CASSMTAGDEKLFF.

The genes are TRBV19 and TRBJ2-7; TRBD2 might be the D (6 bases). There are 14 residues in the CDR3. V lost 4 bases and J 0 bases, leaving 10 bases between the germline ends. The V gene's germline CDR1 is LNHDA and CDR2 SQIVND (reference sequence). In DNA form, the CDR3 reads TGTGCCAGTAGTACCCGGGGGAGCTCCTACGAGCAGTACTTC. Its translation is CASSTRGSSYEQYF.

The chain employs TRBV6-5 and TRBJ1-1; D is perhaps TRBD1 (5 bases). The V and J ends lost 6 bases and 2 bases respectively, with 13 bases between them. The CDR3 totals 14 residues. CDR1 and CDR2 (germline): MNHEY, SVGAGI. The CDR3 sequence is CASSLFQGNTEAFF. The DNA of the CDR3 is TGTGCCAGCAGCCTATTCCAGGGAAACACTGAAGCTTTCTTT.

This clone showed up just a few times. This chain joins TRBV18 and TRBJ1-1, with 9 bases that match TRBD1. V shed 6 bases, J shed 1 base, and the junction held 15 bases outside the gene matches. This CDR3 has 18 residues. CDR1 and CDR2 (germline): KGHSH, LQKENI. CDR3 in DNA: TGTGCCAGCTCTCCAAACAGGGGGCGAGTCGCTACGAACACTGAAGCTTTCTTT. Its translation: CASSPNRGRVATNTEAFF.

This clone was found a few times. The rearrangement uses TRBV6-1 and TRBJ2-3; D possibly matches TRBD1 or TRBD2 (5 bases each). V lost 8 bases, J lost 3 bases, and 15 bases lay in between. Germline V CDR1 and CDR2: MNHNS, SASEGT. The CDR3 is made up of 14 amino acids. CDR3 DNA: TGTGCCAGCGACCCTAGGGGAGAGACAGATACGCAGTATTTT. Protein product: CASDPRGETDTQYF.

The chain couples TRBV28 to TRBJ1-2; 8 bases are shared with TRBD1. Per germline, CDR1 MDHEN and CDR2 SYDVKM. The CDR3 has 15 residues. V shed 4 bases and J 8 bases; nucleotides not matched to a gene: 12. Written as DNA, the CDR3 is TGTGCCAGCAGTTGGTCAGGGGGCGTTAGAATCGGCTACACCTTC. Amino acid sequence: CASSWSGGVRIGYTF.

This clone was seen only a few times. The CDR3 loop is CAWSVGGARQETQYF. The CDR3 DNA follows: TGTGCCTGGAGTGTTGGGGGGGCCAGGCAAGAGACCCAGTACTTC. J is TRBJ2-5 and V is TRBV30, with D perhaps matching TRBD2 (7 bases). This CDR3 comprises 15 residues. Trimming shortened V by 0 bases and J by 2 bases, and 13 bases separated the two germline ends. Germline loops: CDR1 GTSNPN, CDR2 SVGIG (reference sequence).

The chain has TRBV4-1 and TRBJ2-1; D gene ambiguous. Trimming pared 1 base from V and 6 bases from J, leaving 7 bases between. CDR1 is MGHRA, CDR2 YSYEKL, per germline. CDR3 length equals 13 residues. DNA for the CDR3: TGCGCCAGCAGCCAAGGACGCATCAATGAGCAGTTCTTC. It yields the protein CASSQGRINEQFF.

The rearrangement joins TRBV7-8 to TRBJ2-7; possible D gene TRBD1, 5 bases. The CDR3 is made up of 13 amino acids. Germline V gene lookup returns CDR1 SGHVS and CDR2 FQNEAQ. The germline V and J ends were trimmed by 5 bases and 3 bases, with 11 bases remaining between them. CDR3 protein: CASSRRQIYEQYF. CDR3 bases: TGTGCCAGCAGCCGCCGACAGATCTACGAGCAGTACTTC.

This clone occurred a few times. The V and J genes are TRBV18 and TRBJ2-7; perhaps D is TRBD1 or TRBD2 (5 bases each). Trimming left V 5 bases short and J 2 bases short, with 16 bases between. Germline CDR1 reads KGHSH; CDR2 reads LQKENI. CDR3 length equals 15 residues. CDR3 coding DNA: TGTGCCAGCTCAACCCGACAGACTACCACCTACGAGCAGTACTTC. Protein product: CASSTRQTTTYEQYF.

J is TRBJ2-1 and V is TRBV7-2; 7 bases agree with TRBD2. With V trimmed by 1 base and J by 0 bases, 6 bases remained unmatched. Germline V CDR1 and CDR2: SGHTA, FQGNSA. This CDR3 has 17 amino acids. The CDR3: CASSLVSGVSSYNEQFF. As DNA, the CDR3 is TGTGCCAGCAGCTTAGTAAGCGGGGTAAGCTCCTACAATGAGCAGTTCTTC.

This clone appeared a few times. J is TRBJ2-5 and V is TRBV5-1; 8 bases map to TRBD1. The CDR3 is 14 amino acids. Per germline, CDR1 SGHRS and CDR2 YFSETQ. The trim removed 4 bases at V and 5 bases at J, leaving 7 bases unmatched. The CDR3 region is CASSLQGGLETQYF. The CDR3 coding sequence is TGCGCCAGCAGCCTACAGGGGGGTTTGGAGACCCAGTACTTC.

The chain couples TRBV13 to TRBJ1-6, with D perhaps matching TRBD1 (6 bases). CDR1 is PRHDT and CDR2 is FYEKMQ in the germline V gene (reference sequence). This CDR3 has 16 residues. Trimming shortened V by 0 bases and J by 10 bases, and 16 bases separated the two germline ends. CDR3 nucleotide sequence: TGTGCCAGCAGCTTAGGAGGGGGGGGACCACCCTCACCCCTCCACTTT. Translation gives CASSLGGGGPPSPLHF.

This clone was observed a few times. The chain recombines TRBV23-1 with TRBJ1-1, with TRBD1 matching over 9 bases. TRBV23-1 is annotated as an ORF whose role is uncertain. Unmatched junction bases numbered 14, after V lost 4 bases and J lost 11 bases. This CDR3 region has 15 residues. This CDR3 reads CASSPSFDRGSWAFF. CDR3 DNA: TGCGCCAGCAGTCCCTCATTCGACAGGGGGAGTTGGGCTTTCTTT.

The chain employs TRBV7-2 and TRBJ2-7; 7 bases match TRBD2. The germline V gene encodes CDR1 SGHTA and CDR2 FQGNSA. The CDR3 spans 14 residues. V lost 6 bases and J lost 2; bases outside the gene matches: 7. In DNA, the CDR3 is TGTGCCAGCAGATCGCCGGGAGGCCCCTACGAGCAGTACTTC. Its protein is CASRSPGGPYEQYF.

In regard to this clone: Other DNA sequences of this sample code for an identical CDR3. The V and J genes are TRBV10-2 and TRBJ1-2, with D hard to call. CDR1 and CDR2 (germline): WSHSY, SAAADI. V was cut by 3 bases and J by 4 bases, with 6 bases left in between. This CDR3 has 12 residues. The CDR3 nucleotides read TGCGCCAGCAGTGACAGTAGCTATGGCTACACCTTC. It specifies CASSDSSYGYTF.

This clone was seen only a few times. The chain links TRBV29-1 to TRBJ2-3; D gene unclear. CDR3 length equals 11 residues. V was shortened by 7 bases and J by 5 bases, with 10 bases between the two germline ends. Germline assignment: CDR1 SQVTM and CDR2 ANQGSEA. The CDR3 coding sequence is TGCAGCGAACGAGCCAGAGATACGCAGTATTTT. Amino acid sequence: CSERARDTQYF.

The J gene is TRBJ2-7, the V gene TRBV5-6, with a tentative D call TRBD2 (6 bases). Trimming removed 3 bases from V and 5 bases from J, with 18 bases in between. The CDR3 covers 15 residues. Germline loops: CDR1 SGHDT, CDR2 YYEEEE. CDR3 region: CASSSRTRGVDEQYF. As DNA, the CDR3 is TGTGCCAGCAGCTCGAGGACCCGCGGGGTGGACGAGCAGTACTTC.

This clone occurred once. The gene calls are TRBV7-9 and TRBJ1-4, with 9 bases that match TRBD1. V lost 5 bases, J lost 8 bases, and 12 bases stayed unmatched. The CDR3 has 16 amino acids. Germline values: CDR1 SEHNR, CDR2 FQNEAQ (reference sequence). The CDR3 sequence is CASSPPGQGFEEKLFF. CDR3 in DNA: TGTGCCAGCAGCCCCCCGGGACAGGGCTTTGAAGAAAAACTGTTTTTT.